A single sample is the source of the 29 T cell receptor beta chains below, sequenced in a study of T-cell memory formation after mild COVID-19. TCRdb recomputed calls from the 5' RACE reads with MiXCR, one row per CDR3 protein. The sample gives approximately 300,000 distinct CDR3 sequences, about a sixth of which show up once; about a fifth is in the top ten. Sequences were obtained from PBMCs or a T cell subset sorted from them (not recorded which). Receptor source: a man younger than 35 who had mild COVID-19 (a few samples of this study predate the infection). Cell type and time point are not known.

The CDR3 bases are TGTGCCAGCACCCAAATCGGACAGAGCTTCTACGAGCAGTACTTC. Amino acids: CASTQIGQSFYEQYF. V is TRBV2 and J is TRBJ2-7, with a possible D match to TRBD1 (6 bases). Between the trimmed V and J ends, which lost 7 bases and 3 bases, there was a span of 19 bases. The CDR3 loop spans 15 amino acids. Germline V gene lookup returns CDR1 SNHLY and CDR2 FYNNEI.

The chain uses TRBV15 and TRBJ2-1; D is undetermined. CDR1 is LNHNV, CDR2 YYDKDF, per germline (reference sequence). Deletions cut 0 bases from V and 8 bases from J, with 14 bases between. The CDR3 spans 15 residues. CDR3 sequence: CATSRDLRQSDEQFF. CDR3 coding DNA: TGTGCCACCAGCAGAGATCTGCGGCAGTCCGATGAGCAGTTCTTC. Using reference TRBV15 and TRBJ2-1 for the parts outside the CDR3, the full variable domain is DAMVIQNPRYQVTQFGKPVTLSCSQTLNHNVMYWYQQKSSQAPKLLFHYYDKDFNNEADTPDNFQSRRPNTSFCFLDIRSPGLGDTAMYLCATSRDLRQSDEQFFGPGTRLTVL.

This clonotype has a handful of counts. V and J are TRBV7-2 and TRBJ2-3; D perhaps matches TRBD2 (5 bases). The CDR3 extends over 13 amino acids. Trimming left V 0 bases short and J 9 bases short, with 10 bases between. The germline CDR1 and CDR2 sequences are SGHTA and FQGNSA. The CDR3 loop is CASSLAEDSTQYF. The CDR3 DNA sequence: TGTGCCAGCAGCTTAGCGGAGGACTCAACGCAGTATTTT.

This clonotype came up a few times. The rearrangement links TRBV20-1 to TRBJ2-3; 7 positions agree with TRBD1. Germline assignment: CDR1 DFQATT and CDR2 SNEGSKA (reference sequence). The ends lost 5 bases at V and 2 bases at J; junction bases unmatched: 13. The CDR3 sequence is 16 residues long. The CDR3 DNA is TGCAGTGCTGACCAGATATGGGACAGCAACACAGATACGCAGTATTTT. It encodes CSADQIWDSNTDTQYF.

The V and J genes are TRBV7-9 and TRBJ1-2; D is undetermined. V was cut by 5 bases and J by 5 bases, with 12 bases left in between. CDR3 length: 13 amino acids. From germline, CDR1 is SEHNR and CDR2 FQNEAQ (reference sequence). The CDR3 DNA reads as TGTGCCAGCAGCCCCTTCGGGGTGTATGGCTACACCTTC. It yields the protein CASSPFGVYGYTF.

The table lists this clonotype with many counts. CDR3 coding DNA: TGTGCCAGCAGTCCTTGGGGGAACACTGAAGCTTTCTTT. Amino acid sequence: CASSPWGNTEAFF. V usage is TRBV12-3 or TRBV12-4 and J usage is TRBJ1-1, with D hard to call. This CDR3 is 13 amino acids long. Between the trimmed V and J ends, which lost 5 bases and 1 base, there was a span of 8 bases.

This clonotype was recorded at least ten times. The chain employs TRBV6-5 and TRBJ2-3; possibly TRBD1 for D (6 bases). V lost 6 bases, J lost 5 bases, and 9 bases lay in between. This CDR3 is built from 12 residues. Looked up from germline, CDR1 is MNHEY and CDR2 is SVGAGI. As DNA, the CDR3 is TGTGCCAGCAGACGAGGGGGAGATACGCAGTATTTT. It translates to CASRRGGDTQYF.

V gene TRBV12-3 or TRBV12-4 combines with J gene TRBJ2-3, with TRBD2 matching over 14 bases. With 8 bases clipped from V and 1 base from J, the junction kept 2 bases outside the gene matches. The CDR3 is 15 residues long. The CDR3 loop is CASAGLAGGTDTQYF. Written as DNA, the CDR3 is TGTGCCAGCGCGGGACTAGCGGGGGGCACAGATACGCAGTATTTT.

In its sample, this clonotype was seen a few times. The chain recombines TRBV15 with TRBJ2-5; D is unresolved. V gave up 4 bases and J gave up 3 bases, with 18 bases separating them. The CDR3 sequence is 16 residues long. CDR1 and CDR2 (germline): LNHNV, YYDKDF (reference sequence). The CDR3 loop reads CATSTPASQVEETQYF. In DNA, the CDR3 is TGTGCCACCAGCACCCCGGCGAGTCAGGTCGAAGAGACCCAGTACTTC.

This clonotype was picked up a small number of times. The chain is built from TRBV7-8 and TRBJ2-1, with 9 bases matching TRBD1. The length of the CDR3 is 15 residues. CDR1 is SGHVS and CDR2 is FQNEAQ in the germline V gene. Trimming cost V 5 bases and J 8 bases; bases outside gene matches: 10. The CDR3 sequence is CASSPGQGPGYEQFF. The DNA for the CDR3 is TGTGCCAGCAGCCCCGGACAGGGGCCGGGTTATGAGCAGTTCTTC.

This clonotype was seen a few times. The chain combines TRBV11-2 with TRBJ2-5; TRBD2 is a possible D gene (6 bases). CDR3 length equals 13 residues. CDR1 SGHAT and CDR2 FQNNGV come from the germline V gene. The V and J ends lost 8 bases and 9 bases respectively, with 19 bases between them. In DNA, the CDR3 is TGTGCCAGCTCGGGGGAACGCGGTGGGGCCCAGTACTTC. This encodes CASSGERGGAQYF.

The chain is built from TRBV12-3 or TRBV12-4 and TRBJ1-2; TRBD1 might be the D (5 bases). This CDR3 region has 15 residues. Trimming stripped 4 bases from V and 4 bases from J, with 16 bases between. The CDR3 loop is CASSSGLLYSYGYTF. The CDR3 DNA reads TGTGCCAGCAGTTCGGGACTTTTGTATTCCTATGGCTACACCTTC.

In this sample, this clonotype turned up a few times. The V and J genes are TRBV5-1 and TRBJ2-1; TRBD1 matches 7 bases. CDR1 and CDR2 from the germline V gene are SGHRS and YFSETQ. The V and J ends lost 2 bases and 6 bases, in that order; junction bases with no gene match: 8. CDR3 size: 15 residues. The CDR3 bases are TGCGCCAGCAGCTTAGGGGACAGTGTGGCCAATGAGCAGTTCTTC. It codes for CASSLGDSVANEQFF.

The DNA of the CDR3 is TGTGCCAGCAGTGAAGGGCAGGGGGACCCAGATACGCAGTATTTT. Amino acids: CASSEGQGDPDTQYF. This chain connects TRBV2 to TRBJ2-3; TRBD1 aligns across 7 bases. The CDR3 has 15 residues. V shed 1 base, J shed 4 bases, and the junction held 5 bases outside the gene matches. CDR1 is SNHLY and CDR2 is FYNNEI in the germline V gene.

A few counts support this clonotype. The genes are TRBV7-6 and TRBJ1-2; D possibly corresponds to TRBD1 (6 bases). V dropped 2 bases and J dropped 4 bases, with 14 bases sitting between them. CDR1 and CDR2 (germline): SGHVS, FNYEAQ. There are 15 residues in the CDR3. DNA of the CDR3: TGTGCCAGCAGCTTATCAGCGGGGGCCGGCTATGGCTACACCTTC. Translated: CASSLSAGAGYGYTF.

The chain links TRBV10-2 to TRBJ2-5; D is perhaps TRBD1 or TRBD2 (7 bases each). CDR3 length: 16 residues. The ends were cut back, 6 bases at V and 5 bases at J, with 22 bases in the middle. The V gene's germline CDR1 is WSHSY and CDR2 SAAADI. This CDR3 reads CASSEARGGARETQYF. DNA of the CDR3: TGCGCCAGCAGCGAGGCCAGGGGGGGGGCCCGGGAGACCCAGTACTTC.

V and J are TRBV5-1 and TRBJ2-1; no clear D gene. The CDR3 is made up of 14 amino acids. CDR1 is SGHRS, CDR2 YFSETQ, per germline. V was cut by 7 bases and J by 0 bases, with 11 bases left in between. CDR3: CASGYGGSYNEQFF. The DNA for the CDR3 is TGCGCCAGCGGCTACGGTGGCTCCTACAATGAGCAGTTCTTC.

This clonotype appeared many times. CDR3 sequence reads: CASSYGVDRDTDTQYF. CDR3 DNA: TGTGCCAGCAGTTACGGAGTAGACAGGGACACAGATACGCAGTATTTT. The chain combines TRBV6-5 with TRBJ2-3, with 7 bases identical to TRBD1. CDR3 length: 16 amino acids. J was trimmed by 2 bases and V by 2 bases; bases with no gene match: 7. Looked up from germline, CDR1 is MNHEY and CDR2 is SVGAGI.

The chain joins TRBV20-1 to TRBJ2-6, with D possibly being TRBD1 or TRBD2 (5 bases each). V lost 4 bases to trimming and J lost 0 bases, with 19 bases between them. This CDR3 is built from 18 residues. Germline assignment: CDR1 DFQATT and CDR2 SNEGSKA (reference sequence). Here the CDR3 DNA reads TGCAGTGCTAAACATCGGGACCCATCACTCTCTGGGGCCAACGTCCTGACTTTC. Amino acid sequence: CSAKHRDPSLSGANVLTF.

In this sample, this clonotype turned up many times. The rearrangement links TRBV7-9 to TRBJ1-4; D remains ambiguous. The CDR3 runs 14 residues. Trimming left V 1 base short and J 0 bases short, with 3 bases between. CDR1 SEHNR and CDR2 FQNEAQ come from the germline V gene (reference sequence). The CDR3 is CASSLGATNEKLFF. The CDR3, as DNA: TGTGCCAGCAGCTTAGGAGCAACTAATGAAAAACTGTTTTTT.

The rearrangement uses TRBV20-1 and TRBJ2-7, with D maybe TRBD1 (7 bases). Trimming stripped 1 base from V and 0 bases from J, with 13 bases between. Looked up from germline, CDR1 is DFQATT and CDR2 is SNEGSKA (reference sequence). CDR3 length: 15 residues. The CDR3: CSARGPGDSSYEQYV. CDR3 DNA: TGCAGTGCTAGAGGACCGGGGGACAGCTCCTACGAGCAGTACGTC.

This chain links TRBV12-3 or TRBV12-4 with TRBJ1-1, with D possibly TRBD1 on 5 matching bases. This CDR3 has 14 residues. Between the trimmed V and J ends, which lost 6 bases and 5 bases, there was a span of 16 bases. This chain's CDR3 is CASSATGPGTEAFF. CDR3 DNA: TGTGCCAGCAGCGCCACGGGGCCTGGGACTGAAGCTTTCTTT.

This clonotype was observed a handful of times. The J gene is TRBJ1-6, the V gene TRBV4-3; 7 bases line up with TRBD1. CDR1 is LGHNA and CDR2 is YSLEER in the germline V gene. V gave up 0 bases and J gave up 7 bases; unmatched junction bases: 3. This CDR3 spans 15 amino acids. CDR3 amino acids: CASSQEAGQNSPLHF. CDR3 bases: TGCGCCAGCAGCCAAGAAGCGGGACAGAATTCACCCCTCCACTTT.

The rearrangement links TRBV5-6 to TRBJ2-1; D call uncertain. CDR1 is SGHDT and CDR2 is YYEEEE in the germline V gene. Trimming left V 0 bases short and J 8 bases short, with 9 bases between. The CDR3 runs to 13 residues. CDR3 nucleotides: TGTGCCAGCAGCTTGGGCCGGAGCGATGAGCAGTTCTTC. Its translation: CASSLGRSDEQFF.

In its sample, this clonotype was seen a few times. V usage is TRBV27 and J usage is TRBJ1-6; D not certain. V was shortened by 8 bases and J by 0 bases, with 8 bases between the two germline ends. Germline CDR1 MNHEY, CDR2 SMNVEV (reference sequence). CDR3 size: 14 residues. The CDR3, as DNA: TGTGCCAGCGGCGTGGGCTCCTATAATTCACCCCTCCACTTT. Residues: CASGVGSYNSPLHF.

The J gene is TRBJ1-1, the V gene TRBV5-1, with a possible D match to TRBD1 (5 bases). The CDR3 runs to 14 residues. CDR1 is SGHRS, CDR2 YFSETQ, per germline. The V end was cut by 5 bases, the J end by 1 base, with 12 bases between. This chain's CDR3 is CASRSGTANTEAFF. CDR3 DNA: TGCGCCAGCAGATCCGGGACGGCGAACACTGAAGCTTTCTTT.

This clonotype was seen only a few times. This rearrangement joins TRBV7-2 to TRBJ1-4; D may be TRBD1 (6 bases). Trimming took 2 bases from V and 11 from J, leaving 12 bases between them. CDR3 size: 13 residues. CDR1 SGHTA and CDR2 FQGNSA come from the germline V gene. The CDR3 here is CASSLWGADKLFF. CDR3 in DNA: TGTGCCAGCAGCTTATGGGGGGCGGATAAACTGTTTTTT.

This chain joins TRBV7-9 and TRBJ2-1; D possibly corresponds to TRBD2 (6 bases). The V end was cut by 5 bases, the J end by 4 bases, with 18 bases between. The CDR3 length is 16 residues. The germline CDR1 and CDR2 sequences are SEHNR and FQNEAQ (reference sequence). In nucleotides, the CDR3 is TGTGCCAGCAGCCCCCGTTGGAGTAGCGGATACAATGAGCAGTTCTTC. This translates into CASSPRWSSGYNEQFF.

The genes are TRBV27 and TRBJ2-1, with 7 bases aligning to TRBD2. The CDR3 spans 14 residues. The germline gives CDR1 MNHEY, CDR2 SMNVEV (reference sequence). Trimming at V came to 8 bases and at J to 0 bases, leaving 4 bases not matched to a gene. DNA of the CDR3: TGTGCCAGCGCCTGGGGGGGCTCCTACAATGAGCAGTTCTTC. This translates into CASAWGGSYNEQFF.